These 3 T cell receptor beta chains came from one sample sequenced in a study of T cell repertoires in cytomegalovirus infection. These receptors are not linked to any known antigen. From the reads, TCRdb called clonotypes with MiXCR, one entry per CDR3 protein. Of fewer than 900,000 distinct CDR3 sequences listed, about 27% are singletons. The material was cultured CD8+ T cells from PBMCs, obtained from culture after CMV antigen stimulation. The receptors originated from a human donor in good health (CMV status not recorded). Some clones in this sample may be carry-over from other donors' samples.

This clonotype was seen a few times. This rearrangement joins TRBV7-6 to TRBJ2-1; TRBD2 matches 8 bases. The CDR3 runs to 15 residues. The germline CDR1 and CDR2 sequences are SGHVS and FNYEAQ. The junction had 10 bases not matched to a gene; V was cut back by 4 bases and J by 8 bases. CDR3 bases: TGTGCCAGCAGCTGGACTAGCTCCCCGTACGATGAGCAGTTCTTC. As protein: CASSWTSSPYDEQFF.

J is TRBJ2-7 and V is TRBV6-6; perhaps TRBD1 as D (6 bases). Trimming took 0 bases from V and 2 from J, leaving 14 bases between them. CDR3 size: 16 residues. The germline gives CDR1 MNHNY, CDR2 SVGAGI (reference sequence). CDR3 amino acids: CASSYSWTAAPYEQYF. DNA of the CDR3: TGTGCCAGCAGTTACTCTTGGACAGCTGCCCCCTACGAGCAGTACTTC.

The chain links TRBV2 to TRBJ1-1, with a weak D call TRBD1 (6 bases). V was trimmed by 10 bases and J by 3 bases, leaving 18 bases between them. There are 14 residues in the CDR3. CDR1 and CDR2 (germline): SNHLY, FYNNEI. The CDR3 DNA is TGTGCCACCTTGGTAGGGGGGCGAGACACTGAAGCTTTCTTT. Encoded protein: CATLVGGRDTEAFF.